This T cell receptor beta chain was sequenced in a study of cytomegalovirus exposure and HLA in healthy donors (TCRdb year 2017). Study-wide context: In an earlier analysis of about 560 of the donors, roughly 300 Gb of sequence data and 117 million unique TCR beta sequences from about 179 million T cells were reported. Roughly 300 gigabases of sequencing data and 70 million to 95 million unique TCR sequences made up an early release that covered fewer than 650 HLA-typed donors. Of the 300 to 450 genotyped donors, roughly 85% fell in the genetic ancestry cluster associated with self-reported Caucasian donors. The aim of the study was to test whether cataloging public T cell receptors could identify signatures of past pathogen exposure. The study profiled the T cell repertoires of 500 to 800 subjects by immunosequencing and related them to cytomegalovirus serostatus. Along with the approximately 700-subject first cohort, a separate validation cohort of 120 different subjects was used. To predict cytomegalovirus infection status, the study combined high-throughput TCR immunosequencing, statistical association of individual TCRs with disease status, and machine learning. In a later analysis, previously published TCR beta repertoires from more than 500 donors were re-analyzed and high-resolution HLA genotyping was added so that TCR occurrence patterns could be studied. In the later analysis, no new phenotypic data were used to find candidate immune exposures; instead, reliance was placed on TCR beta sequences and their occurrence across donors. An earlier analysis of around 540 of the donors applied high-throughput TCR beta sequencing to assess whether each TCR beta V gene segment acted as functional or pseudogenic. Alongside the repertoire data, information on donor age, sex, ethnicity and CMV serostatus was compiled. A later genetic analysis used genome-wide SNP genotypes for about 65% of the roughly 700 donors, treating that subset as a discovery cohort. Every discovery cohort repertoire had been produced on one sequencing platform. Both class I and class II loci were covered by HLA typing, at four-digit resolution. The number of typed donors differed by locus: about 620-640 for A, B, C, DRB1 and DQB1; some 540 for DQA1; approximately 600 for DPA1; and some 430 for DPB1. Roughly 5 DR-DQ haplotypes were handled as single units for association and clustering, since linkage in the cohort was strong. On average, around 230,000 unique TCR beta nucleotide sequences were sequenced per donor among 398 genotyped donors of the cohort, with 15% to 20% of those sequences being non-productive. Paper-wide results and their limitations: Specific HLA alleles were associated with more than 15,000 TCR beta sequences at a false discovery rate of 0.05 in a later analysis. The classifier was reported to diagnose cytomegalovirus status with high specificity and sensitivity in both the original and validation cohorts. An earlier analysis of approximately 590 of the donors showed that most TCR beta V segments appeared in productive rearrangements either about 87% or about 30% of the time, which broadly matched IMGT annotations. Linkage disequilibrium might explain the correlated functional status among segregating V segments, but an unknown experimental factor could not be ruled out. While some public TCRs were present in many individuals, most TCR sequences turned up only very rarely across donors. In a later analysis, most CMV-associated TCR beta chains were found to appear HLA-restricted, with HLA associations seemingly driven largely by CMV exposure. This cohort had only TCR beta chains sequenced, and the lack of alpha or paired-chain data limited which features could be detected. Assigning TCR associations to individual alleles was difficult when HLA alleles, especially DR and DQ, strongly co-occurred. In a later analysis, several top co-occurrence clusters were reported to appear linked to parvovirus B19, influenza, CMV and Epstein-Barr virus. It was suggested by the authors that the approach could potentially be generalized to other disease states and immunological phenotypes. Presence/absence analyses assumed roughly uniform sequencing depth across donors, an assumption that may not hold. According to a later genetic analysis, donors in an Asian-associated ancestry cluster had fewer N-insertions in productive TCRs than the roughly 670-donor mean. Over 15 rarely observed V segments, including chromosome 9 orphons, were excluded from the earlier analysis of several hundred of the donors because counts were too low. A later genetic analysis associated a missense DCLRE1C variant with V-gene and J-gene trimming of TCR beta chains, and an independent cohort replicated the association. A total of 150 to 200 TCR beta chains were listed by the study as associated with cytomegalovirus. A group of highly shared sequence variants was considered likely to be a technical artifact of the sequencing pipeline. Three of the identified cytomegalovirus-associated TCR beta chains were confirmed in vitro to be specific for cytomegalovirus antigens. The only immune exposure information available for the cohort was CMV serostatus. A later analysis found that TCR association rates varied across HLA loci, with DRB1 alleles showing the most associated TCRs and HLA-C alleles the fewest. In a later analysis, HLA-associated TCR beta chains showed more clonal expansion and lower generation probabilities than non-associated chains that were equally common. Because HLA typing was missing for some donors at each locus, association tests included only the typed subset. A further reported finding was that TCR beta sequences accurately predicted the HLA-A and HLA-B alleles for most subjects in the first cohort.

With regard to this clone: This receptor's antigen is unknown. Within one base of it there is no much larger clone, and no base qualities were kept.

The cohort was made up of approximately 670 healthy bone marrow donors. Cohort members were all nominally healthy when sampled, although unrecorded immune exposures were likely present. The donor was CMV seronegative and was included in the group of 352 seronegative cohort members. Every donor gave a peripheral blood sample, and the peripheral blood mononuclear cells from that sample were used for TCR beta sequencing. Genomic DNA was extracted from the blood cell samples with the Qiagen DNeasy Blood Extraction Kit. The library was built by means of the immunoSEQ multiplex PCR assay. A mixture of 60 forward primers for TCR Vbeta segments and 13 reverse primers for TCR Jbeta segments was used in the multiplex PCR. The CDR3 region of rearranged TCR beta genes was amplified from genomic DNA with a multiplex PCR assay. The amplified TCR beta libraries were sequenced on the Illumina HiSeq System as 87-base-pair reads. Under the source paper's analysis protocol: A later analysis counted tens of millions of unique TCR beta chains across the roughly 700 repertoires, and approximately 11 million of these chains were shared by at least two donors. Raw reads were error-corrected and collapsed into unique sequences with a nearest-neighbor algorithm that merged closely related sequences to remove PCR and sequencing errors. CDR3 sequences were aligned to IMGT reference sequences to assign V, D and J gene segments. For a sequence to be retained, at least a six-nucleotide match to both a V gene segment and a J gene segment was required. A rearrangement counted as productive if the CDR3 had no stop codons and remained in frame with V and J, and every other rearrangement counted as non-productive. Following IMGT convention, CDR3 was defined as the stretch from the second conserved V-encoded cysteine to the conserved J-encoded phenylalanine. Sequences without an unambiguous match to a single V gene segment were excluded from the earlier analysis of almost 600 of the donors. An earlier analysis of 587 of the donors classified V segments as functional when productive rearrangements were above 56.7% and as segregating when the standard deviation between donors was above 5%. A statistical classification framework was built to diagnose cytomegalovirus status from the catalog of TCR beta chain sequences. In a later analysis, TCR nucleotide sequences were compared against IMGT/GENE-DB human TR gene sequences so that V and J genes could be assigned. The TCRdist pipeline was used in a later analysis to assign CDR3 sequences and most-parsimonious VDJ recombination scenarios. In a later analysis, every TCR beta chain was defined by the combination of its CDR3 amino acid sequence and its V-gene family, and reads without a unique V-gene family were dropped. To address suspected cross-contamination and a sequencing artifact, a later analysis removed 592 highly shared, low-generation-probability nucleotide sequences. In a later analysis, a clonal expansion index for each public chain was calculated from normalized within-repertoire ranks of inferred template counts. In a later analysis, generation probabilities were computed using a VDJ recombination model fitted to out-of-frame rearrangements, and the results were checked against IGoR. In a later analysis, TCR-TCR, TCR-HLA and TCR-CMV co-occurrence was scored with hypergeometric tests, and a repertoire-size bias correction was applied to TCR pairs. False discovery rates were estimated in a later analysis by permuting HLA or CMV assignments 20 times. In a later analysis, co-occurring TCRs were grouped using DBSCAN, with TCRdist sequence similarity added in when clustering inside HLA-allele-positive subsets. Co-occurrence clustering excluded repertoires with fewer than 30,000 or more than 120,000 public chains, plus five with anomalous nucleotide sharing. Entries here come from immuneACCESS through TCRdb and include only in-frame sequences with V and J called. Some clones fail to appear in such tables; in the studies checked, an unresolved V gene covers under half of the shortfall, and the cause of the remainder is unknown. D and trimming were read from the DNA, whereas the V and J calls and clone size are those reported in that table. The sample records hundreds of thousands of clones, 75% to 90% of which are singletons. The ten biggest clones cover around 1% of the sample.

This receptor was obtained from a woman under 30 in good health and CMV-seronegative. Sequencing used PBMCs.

Here is the DNA: TGTGCCAGCAGCTGGGACAGGGGGTCAGGAAACACCATATATTTT. This encodes CASSWDRGSGNTIYF. The chain employs TRBV5-4 and TRBJ1-3; TRBD1 matches 11 bases in the middle. V is pruned by 3 bases and J by 4 bases, leaving 3 bases of the junction without a gene match. There are 15 amino acids in the CDR3, from cysteine to phenylalanine inclusive. Solely the CDR3 DNA is kept, with 45 bases framed from the first base. The CDR1 and CDR2 encoded by the germline V gene (reference sequence) are SGHNT and YYREEE.